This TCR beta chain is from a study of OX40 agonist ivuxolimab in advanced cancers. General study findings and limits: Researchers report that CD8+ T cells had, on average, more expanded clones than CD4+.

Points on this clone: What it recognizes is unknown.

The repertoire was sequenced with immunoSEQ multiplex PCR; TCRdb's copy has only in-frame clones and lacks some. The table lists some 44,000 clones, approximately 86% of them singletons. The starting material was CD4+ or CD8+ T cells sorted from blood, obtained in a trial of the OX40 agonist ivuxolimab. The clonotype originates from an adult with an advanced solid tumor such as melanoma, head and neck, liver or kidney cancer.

CDR3 DNA: TGCGCCAGCAGCTTGGCAGCAGGTAACACTGAAGCTTTCTTT. Translated: CASSLAAGNTEAFF. The chain recombines TRBV5-1 with TRBJ1-1; D remains ambiguous. V shed 0 bases and J shed 2 bases, with 8 bases lying between them. The CDR3 runs to 14 residues. Per the germline V gene, CDR1 is SGHRS and CDR2 is YFSETQ.